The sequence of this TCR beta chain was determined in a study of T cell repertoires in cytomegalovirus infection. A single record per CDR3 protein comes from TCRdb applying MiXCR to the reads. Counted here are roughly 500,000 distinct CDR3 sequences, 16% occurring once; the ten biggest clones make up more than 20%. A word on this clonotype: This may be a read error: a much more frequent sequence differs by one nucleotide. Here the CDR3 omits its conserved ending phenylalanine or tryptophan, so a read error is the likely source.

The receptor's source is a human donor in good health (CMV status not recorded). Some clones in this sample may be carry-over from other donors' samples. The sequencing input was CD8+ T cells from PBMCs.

The chain's CDR3 is CASSLGGGKVYEQYS. The CDR3 DNA reads as TGTGCCAGCAGCCTTGGGGGGGGAAAGGTTTACGAGCAGTACTCC. This rearrangement joins TRBV7-2 to TRBJ2-7; 7 positions match TRBD2. This CDR3 spans 15 amino acids. Germline V gives CDR1 SGHTA, CDR2 FQGNSA. The V gene end was trimmed by 5 bases and the J gene end by 4 bases; junction bases not matched to a gene: 11.